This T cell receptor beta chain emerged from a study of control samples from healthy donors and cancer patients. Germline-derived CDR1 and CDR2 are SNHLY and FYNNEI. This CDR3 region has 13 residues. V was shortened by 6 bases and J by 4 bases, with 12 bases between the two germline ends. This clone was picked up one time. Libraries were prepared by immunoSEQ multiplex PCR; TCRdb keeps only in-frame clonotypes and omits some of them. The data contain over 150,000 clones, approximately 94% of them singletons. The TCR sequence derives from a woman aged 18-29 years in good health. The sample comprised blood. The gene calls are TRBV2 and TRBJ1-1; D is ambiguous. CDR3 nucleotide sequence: TGTGCCAGCAGGGCAGAAATACTCACTGAAGCTTTCTTT. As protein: CASRAEILTEAFF. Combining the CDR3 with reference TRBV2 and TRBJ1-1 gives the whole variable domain EPEVTQTPSHQVTQMGQEVILRCVPISNHLYFYWYRQILGQKVEFLVSFYNNEISEKSEIFDDQFSVERPDGSNFTLKIRSTKLEDSAMYFCASRAEILTEAFFGQGTRLTVV.